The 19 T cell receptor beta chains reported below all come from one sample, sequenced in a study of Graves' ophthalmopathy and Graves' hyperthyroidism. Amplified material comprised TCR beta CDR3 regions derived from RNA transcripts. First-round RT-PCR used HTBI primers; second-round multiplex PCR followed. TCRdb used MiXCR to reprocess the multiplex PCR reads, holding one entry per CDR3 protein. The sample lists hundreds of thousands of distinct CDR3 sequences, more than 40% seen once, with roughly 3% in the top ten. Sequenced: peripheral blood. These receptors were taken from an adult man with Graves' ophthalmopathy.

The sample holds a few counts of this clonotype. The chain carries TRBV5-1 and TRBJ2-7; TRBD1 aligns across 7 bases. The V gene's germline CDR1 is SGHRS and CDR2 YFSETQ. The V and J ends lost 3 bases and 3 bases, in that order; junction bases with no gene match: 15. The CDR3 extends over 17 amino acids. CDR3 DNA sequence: TGCGCCAGCAGCTGGGACAGATCGACGAGGGCGAACTACGAGCAGTACTTC. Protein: CASSWDRSTRANYEQYF.

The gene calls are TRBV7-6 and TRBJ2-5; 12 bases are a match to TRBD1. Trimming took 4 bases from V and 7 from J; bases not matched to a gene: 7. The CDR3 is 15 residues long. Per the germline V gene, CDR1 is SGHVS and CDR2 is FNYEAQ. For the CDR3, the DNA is TGTGCCAGCAGCTCGGGACAGGGGGCGCTGGGGACCCAGTACTTC. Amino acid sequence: CASSSGQGALGTQYF.

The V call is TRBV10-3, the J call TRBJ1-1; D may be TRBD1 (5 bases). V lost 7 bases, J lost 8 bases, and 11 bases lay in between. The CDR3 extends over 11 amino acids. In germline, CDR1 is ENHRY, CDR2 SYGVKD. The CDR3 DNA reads TGTGCCATCACGTCCACAGGAGAAGCTTTCTTT. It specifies CAITSTGEAFF.

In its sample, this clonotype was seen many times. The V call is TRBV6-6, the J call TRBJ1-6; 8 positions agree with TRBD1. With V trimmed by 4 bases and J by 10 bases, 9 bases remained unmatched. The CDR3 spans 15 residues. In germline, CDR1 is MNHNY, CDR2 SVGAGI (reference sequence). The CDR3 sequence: CASSLGAGGSSPLHF. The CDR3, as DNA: TGTGCCAGCAGTTTGGGGGCAGGGGGCTCCTCACCCCTCCACTTT.

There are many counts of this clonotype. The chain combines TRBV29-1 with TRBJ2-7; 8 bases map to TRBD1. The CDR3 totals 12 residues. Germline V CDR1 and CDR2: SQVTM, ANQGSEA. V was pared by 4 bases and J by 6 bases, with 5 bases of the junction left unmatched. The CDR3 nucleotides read TGCAGCGTTGGGGGGACAGGCGGCGAGCAGTACTTC. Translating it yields CSVGGTGGEQYF.

The CDR3 DNA follows: TGTGCCAGCAGCGTTCTCGGGGGGCGATACCAAGAGACCCAGTACTTC. This translates into CASSVLGGRYQETQYF. The chain links TRBV9 to TRBJ2-5, with a weak D call TRBD2 (7 bases). The CDR3 extends over 16 amino acids. The ends were cut back, 2 bases at V and 0 bases at J, with 14 bases in the middle. Germline-derived CDR1 and CDR2 are SGDLS and YYNGEE.

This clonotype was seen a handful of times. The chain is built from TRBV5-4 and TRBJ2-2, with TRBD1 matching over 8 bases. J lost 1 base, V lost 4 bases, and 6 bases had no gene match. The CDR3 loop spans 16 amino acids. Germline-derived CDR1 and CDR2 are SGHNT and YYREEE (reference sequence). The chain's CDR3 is CASSQSGTGNTGELFF. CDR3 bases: TGTGCCAGCAGCCAATCCGGGACAGGGAACACCGGGGAGCTGTTTTTT.

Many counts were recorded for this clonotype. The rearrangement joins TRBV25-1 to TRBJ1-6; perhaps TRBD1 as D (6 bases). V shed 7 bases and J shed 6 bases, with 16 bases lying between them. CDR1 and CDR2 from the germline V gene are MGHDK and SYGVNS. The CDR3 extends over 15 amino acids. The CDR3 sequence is CASTEGTIFNSPLHF. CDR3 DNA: TGTGCCAGCACTGAGGGGACAATTTTTAATTCACCCCTCCACTTT.

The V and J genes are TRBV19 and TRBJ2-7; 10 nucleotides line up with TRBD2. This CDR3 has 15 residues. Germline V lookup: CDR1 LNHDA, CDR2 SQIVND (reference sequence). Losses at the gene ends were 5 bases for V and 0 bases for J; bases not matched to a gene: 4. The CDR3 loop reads CASSPLAGVSYEQYF. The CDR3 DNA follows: TGTGCCAGTAGTCCTCTAGCGGGAGTCTCCTACGAGCAGTACTTC.

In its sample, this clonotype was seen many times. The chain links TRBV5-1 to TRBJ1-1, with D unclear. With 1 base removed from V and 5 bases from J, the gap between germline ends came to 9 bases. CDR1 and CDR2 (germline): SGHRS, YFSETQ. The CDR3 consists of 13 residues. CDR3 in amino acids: CASSLFGRTEAFF. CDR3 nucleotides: TGCGCCAGCAGCTTGTTCGGACGAACTGAAGCTTTCTTT.

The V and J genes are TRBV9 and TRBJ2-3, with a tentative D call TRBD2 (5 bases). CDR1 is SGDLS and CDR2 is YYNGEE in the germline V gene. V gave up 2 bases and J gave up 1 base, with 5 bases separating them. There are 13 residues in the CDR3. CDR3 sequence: CASSVRGTDTQYF. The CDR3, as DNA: TGTGCCAGCAGCGTGCGGGGCACAGATACGCAGTATTTT.

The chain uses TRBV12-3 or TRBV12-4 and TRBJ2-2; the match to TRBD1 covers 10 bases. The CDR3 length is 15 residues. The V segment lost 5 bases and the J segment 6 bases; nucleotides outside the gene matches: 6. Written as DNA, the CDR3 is TGTGCCAGCAGTCCCGGGACAGGGGTTCCCGGGGAGCTGTTTTTT. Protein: CASSPGTGVPGELFF.

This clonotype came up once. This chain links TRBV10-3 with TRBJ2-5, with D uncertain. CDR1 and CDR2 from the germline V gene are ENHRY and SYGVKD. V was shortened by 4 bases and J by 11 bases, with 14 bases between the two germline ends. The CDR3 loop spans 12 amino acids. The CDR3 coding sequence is TGTGCCATCAGTGGGTCCCTAGGGAATCAGTACTTC. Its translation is CAISGSLGNQYF.

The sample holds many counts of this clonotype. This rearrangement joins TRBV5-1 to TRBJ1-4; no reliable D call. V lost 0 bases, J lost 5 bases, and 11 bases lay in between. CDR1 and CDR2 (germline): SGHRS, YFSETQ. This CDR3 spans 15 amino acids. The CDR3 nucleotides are TGCGCCAGCAGCTTGGCTGTTGGACGAAATGAAAAACTGTTTTTT. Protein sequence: CASSLAVGRNEKLFF.

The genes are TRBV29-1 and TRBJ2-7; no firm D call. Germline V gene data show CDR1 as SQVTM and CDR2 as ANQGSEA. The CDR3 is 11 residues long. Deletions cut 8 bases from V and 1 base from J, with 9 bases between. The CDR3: CSLVGSYEQYF. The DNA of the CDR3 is TGCAGCTTAGTCGGGTCCTACGAGCAGTACTTC.

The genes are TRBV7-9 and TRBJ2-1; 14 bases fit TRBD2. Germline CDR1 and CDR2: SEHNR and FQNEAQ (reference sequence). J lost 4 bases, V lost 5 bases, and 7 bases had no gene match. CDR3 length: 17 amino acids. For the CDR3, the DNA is TGTGCCAGCAGCACGACTAGCGGGGGGGCCGTATACAATGAGCAGTTCTTC. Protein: CASSTTSGGAVYNEQFF.

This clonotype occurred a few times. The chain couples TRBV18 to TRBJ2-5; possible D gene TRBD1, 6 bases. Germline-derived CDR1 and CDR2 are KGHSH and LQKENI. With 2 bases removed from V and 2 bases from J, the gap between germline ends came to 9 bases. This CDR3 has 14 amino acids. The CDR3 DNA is TGTGCCAGCTCACCAGGACAGCAACAAGAGACCCAGTACTTC. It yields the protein CASSPGQQQETQYF.

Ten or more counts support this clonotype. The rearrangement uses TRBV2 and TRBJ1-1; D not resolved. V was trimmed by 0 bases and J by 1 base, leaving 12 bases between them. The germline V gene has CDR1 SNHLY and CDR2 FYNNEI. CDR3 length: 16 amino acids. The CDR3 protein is CASSEAGSQKNTEAFF. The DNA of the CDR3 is TGTGCCAGCAGTGAAGCAGGCTCACAGAAGAACACTGAAGCTTTCTTT.

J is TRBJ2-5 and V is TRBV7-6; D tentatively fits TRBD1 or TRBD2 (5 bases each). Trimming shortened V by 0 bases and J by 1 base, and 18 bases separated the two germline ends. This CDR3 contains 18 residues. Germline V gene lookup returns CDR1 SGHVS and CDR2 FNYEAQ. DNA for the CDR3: TGTGCCAGCAGCTTAGCTAACGACCCCGGGACCGTCCAAGAGACCCAGTACTTC. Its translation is CASSLANDPGTVQETQYF.